The 26 T cell receptor beta chains listed next were all sequenced from one sample in a study of T cell repertoires in cytomegalovirus infection (dated 2019 in TCRdb). These reads were obtained on an Illumina HiSeq 1500. TCRdb's own reprocessing of the public reads used fastp at Q25 and MiXCR and kept productive beta chains. CDR3 protein sequences are deduplicated, and each keeps its most common genes and DNA. The sample has about 150,000 distinct CDR3 sequences on record, less than 25% of them singletons. About 10% of the sample rests with the top ten. Sequenced: PBMCs. The receptors stem from a human donor in good health (CMV status not recorded). Some clones in this sample may be carry-over from other donors' samples.

This clonotype was observed a few times. V and J are TRBV2 and TRBJ1-2; TRBD1 aligns across 7 bases. Germline loops: CDR1 SNHLY, CDR2 FYNNEI. This CDR3 contains 18 residues. Unmatched junction bases numbered 17, after V lost 7 bases and J lost 0 bases. CDR3 in amino acids: CASTDLGTARPPNYGYTF. CDR3 in DNA: TGTGCCAGCACCGACCTCGGGACAGCAAGACCACCTAACTATGGCTACACCTTC.

CDR3 amino acids: CSARDLSFSYEQYF. DNA of the CDR3: TGCAGTGCTAGAGATCTGAGTTTCTCCTACGAGCAGTACTTC. The chain has TRBV20-1 and TRBJ2-7; the D is unclear. The CDR3 has 14 residues. Per the germline V gene, CDR1 is DFQATT and CDR2 is SNEGSKA (reference sequence). Between the trimmed V and J ends, which lost 0 bases and 0 bases, there was a span of 9 bases.

This clonotype has only a few counts. The CDR3 region has the DNA TGCGCCAGCAGCAGCGATGGAGTTCCGACTGTAGAGACCCAGTACTTC. Encoded protein: CASSSDGVPTVETQYF. This sequence joins TRBV5-1 and TRBJ2-5; D not certain. CDR3 length equals 16 residues. Germline V gene sequence: CDR1 SGHRS, CDR2 YFSETQ. V lost 4 bases, J lost 4 bases, and 20 bases lay in between.

The rearrangement uses TRBV20-1 and TRBJ2-1, with D maybe TRBD1 (6 bases). The germline V and J ends were trimmed by 1 base and 2 bases, with 12 bases remaining between them. CDR1 and CDR2 (germline): DFQATT, SNEGSKA (reference sequence). The CDR3 length is 15 residues. CDR3 coding DNA: TGCAGTGCTAGAGCCCTGAAGGGGGCCTACAATGAGCAGTTCTTC. Its protein product is CSARALKGAYNEQFF.

In this sample, this clonotype turned up many times. The V call is TRBV11-3, the J call TRBJ2-7; tentatively, D is TRBD1 (7 bases). The germline V gene encodes CDR1 SGHNT and CDR2 YENEEA. Trimming cost V 5 bases and J 4 bases, with 15 bases left between them. The CDR3 is 14 amino acids. The DNA of the CDR3 is TGTGCCAGCAGCCCGCGGGACAGCAGTTACGAGCAGTACTTC. Amino acids: CASSPRDSSYEQYF.

In its sample, this clonotype was seen a few times. The V and J genes are TRBV4-3 and TRBJ1-1, with 9 bases aligning to TRBD1. Trimming removed 3 bases from V and 8 bases from J; junction bases left unmatched: 4. Germline V gives CDR1 LGHNA, CDR2 YSLEER. The CDR3 extends over 13 amino acids. The CDR3 coding sequence is TGCGCCAGCAGCCACGGGACAGGGAGCGAAGCTTTCTTT. Amino acid sequence: CASSHGTGSEAFF.

The chain joins TRBV6-6 to TRBJ1-1; unclear D gene. Trimming removed 11 bases at V and 4 bases at J, with 17 bases between. The germline gives CDR1 MNHNY, CDR2 SVGAGI (reference sequence). The CDR3 spans 13 residues. CDR3 in amino acids: CAFTSGLGTEAFF. DNA of the CDR3: TGTGCCTTTACCTCGGGCCTGGGCACTGAAGCTTTCTTT.

V usage is TRBV2 and J usage is TRBJ2-3; 7 nucleotides line up with TRBD1. Germline V gene lookup returns CDR1 SNHLY and CDR2 FYNNEI. The V and J ends lost 8 bases and 6 bases, in that order; junction bases with no gene match: 11. The CDR3 sequence is 14 residues long. The CDR3 DNA follows: TGTGCCAGCCAGGACAGGTTCTCCGGGGATACGCAGTATTTT. Amino acid sequence: CASQDRFSGDTQYF.

This rearrangement joins TRBV12-3 or TRBV12-4 to TRBJ2-7; tentatively, D is TRBD1 (6 bases). Trimming shortened V by 6 bases and J by 3 bases, and 15 bases separated the two germline ends. The CDR3 runs to 14 residues. The CDR3 DNA is TGTGCCAGCAGACATCAGGGACAATTCTACGAGCAGTACTTC. Its protein product is CASRHQGQFYEQYF.

This clonotype was observed a handful of times. V is TRBV7-9 and J is TRBJ1-1; TRBD1 matches 7 bases. The V segment lost 3 bases and the J segment 1 base; nucleotides outside the gene matches: 8. The CDR3 consists of 16 residues. Germline values: CDR1 SEHNR, CDR2 FQNEAQ (reference sequence). The CDR3: CASSFPPDRRNTEAFF. DNA for the CDR3: TGTGCCAGCAGCTTCCCCCCGGACAGGAGGAACACTGAAGCTTTCTTT.

This clonotype was seen at least ten times. The V gene is TRBV11-3, the J gene TRBJ2-1, with TRBD2 identical over 7 bases. The CDR3 runs to 17 residues. Germline trimming cut 0 bases from V and 6 bases from J; bases unmatched to any gene: 11. Germline CDR1 is SGHNT and CDR2 is YENEEA. Here the CDR3 reads CASSLERGTSLGNEQFF. The CDR3 nucleotides read TGTGCCAGCAGCTTAGAGCGGGGGACGAGCTTAGGCAATGAGCAGTTCTTC. Drawing the rest from reference TRBV11-3 and TRBJ2-1, the complete variable domain is EAGVVQSPRYKIIEKKQPVAFWCNPISGHNTLYWYLQNLGQGPELLIRYENEEAVDDSQLPKDRFSAERLKGVDSTLKIQPAELGDSAVYLCASSLERGTSLGNEQFFGPGTRLTVL.

The sample holds a few counts of this clonotype. V and J are TRBV12-3 or TRBV12-4 and TRBJ2-7; D unresolved. Trimming cost V 7 bases and J 0 bases, with 10 bases left between them. The CDR3 is made up of 13 amino acids. The CDR3, as DNA: TGTGCCAGCAATGGCCTAAACTCCTACGAGCAGTACTTC. Residues: CASNGLNSYEQYF.

The table lists this clonotype with a few counts. V and J are TRBV19 and TRBJ1-1; TRBD1 might be the D (6 bases). V lost 1 base to trimming and J lost 1 base, with 13 bases between them. Germline CDR1 and CDR2: LNHDA and SQIVND (reference sequence). The CDR3 has 16 residues. This CDR3 is CASSIGPGVKNTEAFF. DNA of the CDR3: TGTGCCAGTAGTATAGGGCCAGGGGTCAAGAACACTGAAGCTTTCTTT. The full variable domain, its missing parts supplied by reference TRBV19 and TRBJ1-1, is DGGITQSPKYLFRKEGQNVTLSCEQNLNHDAMYWYRQDPGQGLRLIYYSQIVNDFQKGDIAEGYSVSREKKESFPLTVTSAQKNPTAFYLCASSIGPGVKNTEAFFGQGTRLTVV.

This clonotype came up a few times. The chain recombines TRBV7-9 with TRBJ1-1; D gene unclear. This CDR3 is built from 16 residues. V lost 1 base to trimming and J lost 1 base, with 13 bases between them. CDR1 is SEHNR and CDR2 is FQNEAQ in the germline V gene (reference sequence). The CDR3 DNA is TGTGCCAGCAGCTTAGTTGGTGGGTTCGCGAACACTGAAGCTTTCTTT. Translation gives CASSLVGGFANTEAFF.

This clonotype was recorded many times. The chain is built from TRBV19 and TRBJ1-3; D gene uncertain. Germline CDR1 is LNHDA and CDR2 is SQIVND (reference sequence). There are 11 residues in the CDR3. Trimming cost V 8 bases and J 3 bases, with 5 bases left between them. The CDR3 sequence: CASGSGNTIYF. The CDR3 DNA follows: TGTGCCAGTGGCAGTGGAAACACCATATATTTT. The full variable domain, its missing parts supplied by reference TRBV19 and TRBJ1-3, is DGGITQSPKYLFRKEGQNVTLSCEQNLNHDAMYWYRQDPGQGLRLIYYSQIVNDFQKGDIAEGYSVSREKKESFPLTVTSAQKNPTAFYLCASGSGNTIYFGEGSWLTVV.

The chain links TRBV28 to TRBJ1-5; 10 nucleotides align to TRBD1. The CDR3 length is 13 residues. The trim removed 9 bases at V and 7 bases at J, leaving 6 bases unmatched. Germline V gene sequence: CDR1 MDHEN, CDR2 SYDVKM. The CDR3 reads CASRTGGGQPQHF. CDR3 nucleotide sequence: TGTGCCAGTCGGACAGGGGGGGGACAGCCCCAGCATTTT.

The chain joins TRBV28 to TRBJ2-7, with unresolved D. CDR3 size: 13 residues. Trimming stripped 5 bases from V and 6 bases from J, with 14 bases between. From germline, CDR1 is MDHEN and CDR2 SYDVKM. CDR3 loop: CASSIKQTGEQYF. The CDR3 coding sequence is TGTGCCAGCAGTATAAAACAGACGGGCGAGCAGTACTTC.

There are a few counts of this clonotype. The V call is TRBV20-1, the J call TRBJ1-5, with 7 bases matching TRBD1. CDR3 size: 15 residues. The V and J ends lost 3 bases and 0 bases, in that order; junction bases with no gene match: 5. CDR1 DFQATT and CDR2 SNEGSKA come from the germline V gene (reference sequence). CDR3 sequence (DNA): TGCAGTGCTAGGATCGACAGGGCTAGCAATCAGCCCCAGCATTTT. Protein sequence: CSARIDRASNQPQHF.

This clonotype was observed at least ten times. V gene TRBV11-2 combines with J gene TRBJ2-5; TRBD2 matches at 8 bases. The CDR3 is made up of 14 amino acids. CDR1 SGHAT and CDR2 FQNNGV come from the germline V gene. The V gene end was trimmed by 2 bases and the J gene end by 4 bases; junction bases not matched to a gene: 3. The CDR3 spells CASSLSGGRETQYF. The DNA of the CDR3 is TGTGCCAGCAGCTTAAGCGGGGGAAGAGAGACCCAGTACTTC. The complete variable domain, with remaining parts taken from reference TRBV11-2 and TRBJ2-5, reads EAGVAQSPRYKIIEKRQSVAFWCNPISGHATLYWYQQILGQGPKLLIQFQNNGVVDDSQLPKDRFSAERLKGVDSTLKIQPAKLEDSAVYLCASSLSGGRETQYFGPGTRLLVL.

The chain uses TRBV20-1 and TRBJ1-1, with 10 bases identical to TRBD1. Germline V CDR1 and CDR2: DFQATT, SNEGSKA (reference sequence). The J segment lost 8 bases and the V segment lost 0 bases, leaving 9 bases of the junction unmatched. The CDR3 is 15 residues long. CDR3 sequence (DNA): TGCAGTGCTAGAGAAACCGGGACAGGGGAGGGCGAAGCTTTCTTT. Residues: CSARETGTGEGEAFF.

This clonotype was seen only a few times. The gene calls are TRBV20-1 and TRBJ2-3; either TRBD1 or TRBD2 may fit D (5 bases each). V lost 6 bases and J lost 6, with 22 bases in between. The CDR3 is 15 residues long. CDR1 and CDR2 from the germline V gene are DFQATT and SNEGSKA (reference sequence). CDR3 region: CSAPSRSYGTDTQYF. DNA for the CDR3: TGCAGTGCCCCGAGCCGATCGTATGGGACGGATACGCAGTATTTT.

The chain has TRBV28 and TRBJ1-5, with D hard to call. The germline gives CDR1 MDHEN, CDR2 SYDVKM. The CDR3 extends over 12 amino acids. V lost 6 bases and J lost 5, with 8 bases in between. CDR3 coding DNA: TGTGCCAGCAGACGCCAGGATCAGCCCCAGCATTTT. Amino acid sequence: CASRRQDQPQHF.

This clonotype showed up many times. This CDR3 is CASSSLAGVVTAYEQYF. The CDR3, as DNA: TGTGCCAGCAGTTCACTAGCGGGAGTGGTGACGGCCTACGAGCAGTACTTC. V is TRBV27 and J is TRBJ2-7; 11 positions match TRBD2. V lost 4 bases to trimming and J lost 2 bases; unmatched junction nucleotides: 10. Germline values: CDR1 MNHEY, CDR2 SMNVEV (reference sequence). The CDR3 has 17 residues.

This sequence joins TRBV6-2 or TRBV6-3 and TRBJ1-5; unclear D gene. V was trimmed by 7 bases and J by 4 bases, leaving 17 bases between them. The CDR3 has 15 residues. Germline assignment: CDR1 MNHEY and CDR2 SVGEGT. CDR3: CASTPAPLGNQPQHF. For the CDR3, the DNA is TGTGCCAGCACCCCGGCCCCCCTAGGGAATCAGCCCCAGCATTTT.

The chain uses TRBV7-2 and TRBJ1-5; possible D gene TRBD1, 5 bases. The CDR3 is made up of 16 amino acids. The germline gives CDR1 SGHTA, CDR2 FQGNSA. The V and J ends lost 2 bases and 2 bases respectively, with 13 bases between them. The CDR3 is CASSLSRGGGNQPQHF. CDR3 DNA sequence: TGTGCCAGCAGCTTATCGCGGGGGGGGGGCAATCAGCCCCAGCATTTT.

This chain uses TRBV5-4 with TRBJ1-1, with D possibly being TRBD1 (6 bases). Deletions cut 3 bases from V and 3 bases from J, with 15 bases between. The V gene's germline CDR1 is SGHNT and CDR2 YYREEE (reference sequence). The CDR3 totals 15 residues. The chain's CDR3 is CASSSGGNPYTEAFF. The CDR3 DNA reads as TGTGCCAGCAGCTCGGGGGGCAACCCTTACACTGAAGCTTTCTTT.